The T cell receptor beta chain described here comes from a study of blood T cell repertoires in COVID-19. Study-wide background: There were acute and convalescent COVID-19 samples, and they came from the United States, Italy and Spain. Nucleic acid was either cDNA or gDNA, and it came from T cells, B-cell-depleted T cells, or PBMCs.

V was pared by 6 bases and J by 4 bases, with 16 bases between. This CDR3 is 15 amino acids long. Germline lookup yields CDR1 MNHNY and CDR2 SVGAGI (reference sequence). Original methodology: Scientists estimated how many nucleated cells there were by amplifying reference gene primers. The repertoire was sequenced with immunoSEQ multiplex PCR; TCRdb's copy has only in-frame clones and lacks some. V, J and clone size were drawn from that table, and D and trimming were deduced from the DNA. This sample has 150,000 to 160,000 clones, with 84% found just once. J is TRBJ1-5 and V is TRBV6-6, with D possibly TRBD1 on 5 matching bases. This clonotype was obtained from a woman aged 45 to 65 with acute or convalescent COVID-19. Input material: peripheral blood. Here the CDR3 DNA reads TGTGCCAGCAGGCCCCCCGACAGCCGAAATCAGCCCCAGCATTTT. Translated: CASRPPDSRNQPQHF.